Following are 17 T cell receptor beta chains from one sample sequenced in a study of blood T cells in healthy people across ages. Combining a sample-barcoded 5' primer with a J-beta primer mix, a second PCR ran for 7 to 11 cycles. TCRdb fed the 5' RACE reads into MiXCR, producing one record per CDR3 protein. The sample has hundreds of thousands of distinct CDR3 sequences, approximately 50% seen once; the top ten hold under 35%. The sample was blood. These TCRs come from a woman aged 55-75 years in good health.

The chain couples TRBV7-3 to TRBJ2-1; D is ambiguous. Germline CDR1 and CDR2: SGHTA and FQGTGA. Trimming shortened V by 3 bases and J by 7 bases, and 10 bases separated the two germline ends. This CDR3 is 13 amino acids long. The CDR3 DNA reads TGTGCCAGCAGCTTCGACTCGCCGAATGAGCAGTTCTTC. This gives the protein CASSFDSPNEQFF.

This chain uses TRBV10-3 with TRBJ2-5; 8 nucleotides align to TRBD1. CDR3 length: 15 amino acids. Germline CDR1 ENHRY, CDR2 SYGVKD. V shed 8 bases, J shed 11 bases, and the junction held 19 bases outside the gene matches. The CDR3 protein is CAIRSGQGSYNEQYF. The CDR3 bases are TGTGCCATCCGTTCCGGACAGGGAAGCTACAATGAGCAGTACTTC.

This sequence joins TRBV6-6 and TRBJ2-1, with 11 bases aligning to TRBD2. This CDR3 comprises 15 residues. Germline V gene data show CDR1 as MNHNY and CDR2 as SVGAGI (reference sequence). Unmatched junction bases numbered 2, after V lost 2 bases and J lost 5 bases. This CDR3 reads CASSYGTSGHNEQFF. CDR3 bases: TGTGCCAGCAGTTACGGGACTAGCGGACACAATGAGCAGTTCTTC.

In regard to this clonotype: At one end, the junction sequence differs from germline, possibly due to a read error. This chain uses TRBV7-2 with TRBJ2-3, with D possibly being TRBD1 (6 bases). The CDR3 has 11 residues. The germline CDR1 and CDR2 sequences are SGHTA and FQGNSA. This chain's CDR3 is CANSSGVTQYF. The CDR3 DNA sequence: TGTGCCAACAGCTCAGGGGTTACGCAGTATTTT.

This clonotype was observed a single time. V is TRBV20-1 and J is TRBJ2-4, with 7 bases fitting TRBD1. The CDR3 has 12 amino acids. With 2 bases clipped from V and 6 bases from J, the junction kept 1 base outside the gene matches. Germline values: CDR1 DFQATT, CDR2 SNEGSKA (reference sequence). The CDR3 reads CSARSGGNIQYF. As DNA, the CDR3 is TGCAGTGCTAGATCAGGGGGAAACATTCAGTACTTC.

J is TRBJ1-1 and V is TRBV7-3, with D perhaps matching TRBD1 (5 bases). Trimming removed 5 bases at V and 9 bases at J, with 16 bases between. This CDR3 has 13 residues. Germline V CDR1 and CDR2: SGHTA, FQGTGA. CDR3 loop: CASSLREQGKAFF. The CDR3 DNA is TGTGCCAGCAGCCTAAGGGAGCAGGGAAAAGCTTTCTTT.

CDR3 amino acids: CASSAWVAYYGYTF. The CDR3 DNA follows: TGTGCCAGCAGCGCATGGGTCGCGTACTATGGCTACACCTTC. This sequence joins TRBV7-2 and TRBJ1-2; D is uncertain. Germline CDR1 and CDR2: SGHTA and FQGNSA. The V end was cut by 5 bases, the J end by 3 bases, with 13 bases between. The CDR3 has 14 amino acids.

At least ten counts were recorded for this clonotype. The V gene is TRBV7-2, the J gene TRBJ2-7, with unresolved D. The CDR3 has 13 amino acids. Trimming left V 4 bases short and J 3 bases short, with 10 bases between. Germline V gene data show CDR1 as SGHTA and CDR2 as FQGNSA. In DNA form, the CDR3 reads TGTGCCAGCAGCTCCAGGTTCAGCTACGAGCAGTACTTC. This encodes CASSSRFSYEQYF.

The rearrangement links TRBV6-6 to TRBJ1-2; possible D gene TRBD1, 5 bases. CDR1 is MNHNY, CDR2 SVGAGI, per germline (reference sequence). V lost 4 bases and J 8 bases, leaving 14 bases between the germline ends. The CDR3 runs to 13 residues. CDR3 nucleotides: TGTGCCAGCAGTTCTGCCGGGACGTGGGGCTACACCTTC. It codes for CASSSAGTWGYTF.

Of note for this clonotype: One end of the junction does not line up with germline, which may come from a read error. This sequence joins TRBV4-3 and TRBJ2-1; the match to TRBD2 covers 10 bases. From germline, CDR1 is LGHNA and CDR2 YSLEER. The CDR3 sequence is 19 residues long. CDR3 coding DNA: TGCGCCAGCAGCCACGGTAATAGCGGGAGGAGCCGATCCTACAATGGGCAGTTCTTC. Translated: CASSHGNSGRSRSYNGQFF.

This clonotype has ten or more counts. The gene calls are TRBV6-2 or TRBV6-3 and TRBJ2-7, with TRBD2 matching over 10 bases. The ends lost 6 bases at V and 0 bases at J; junction bases unmatched: 2. The CDR3 sequence is 14 residues long. Germline V gene data show CDR1 as MNHEY and CDR2 as SVGEGT. CDR3 bases: TGTGCCAGCAGGCCTAGCGGGAGCTCCTACGAGCAGTACTTC. Amino acids: CASRPSGSSYEQYF.

The V gene is TRBV28, the J gene TRBJ2-3; D possibly corresponds to TRBD1 (5 bases). V was pared by 8 bases and J by 2 bases, with 11 bases between. CDR3 length: 13 residues. Germline lookup yields CDR1 MDHEN and CDR2 SYDVKM. This chain's CDR3 is CASGARPTDTQYF. The CDR3, as DNA: TGTGCCAGCGGGGCGAGACCCACAGATACGCAGTATTTT. Variable domain in full (rest from reference TRBV28 and TRBJ2-3): DVKVTQSSRYLVKRTGEKVFLECVQDMDHENMFWYRQDPGLGLRLIYFSYDVKMKEKGDIPEGYSVSREKKERFSLILESASTNQTSMYLCASGARPTDTQYFGPGTRLTVL.

This clonotype was detected only a few times. This chain uses TRBV7-2 with TRBJ1-4, with D possibly being TRBD1 (5 bases). Trimming pared 1 base from V and 7 bases from J, leaving 16 bases between. CDR3 length: 16 residues. Germline V gives CDR1 SGHTA, CDR2 FQGNSA. CDR3 sequence: CASSLGGKGDSEKLFF. CDR3 nucleotide sequence: TGTGCCAGCAGCTTAGGGGGGAAGGGAGATTCTGAAAAACTGTTTTTT.

This clonotype was counted a single time. This chain links TRBV5-5 with TRBJ2-4; 8 bases line up with TRBD2. The DNA end is more similar to TRBJ2-7, so the J call may be wrong. Germline V CDR1 and CDR2: SGHKS, YYEKEE (reference sequence). This CDR3 comprises 14 residues. The DNA for the CDR3 is TGTGCCAGCAGCTTTGATAGCGGGAACTACGAGCAGTACTTC. It is translated as CASSFDSGNYEQYF.

V gene TRBV2 combines with J gene TRBJ2-1; the D is unclear. The germline V and J ends were trimmed by 7 bases and 8 bases, with 6 bases remaining between them. Germline V gene sequence: CDR1 SNHLY, CDR2 FYNNEI. The CDR3 covers 10 residues. CDR3 sequence reads: CASIQDEQFF. The CDR3, as DNA: TGTGCCAGCATTCAAGATGAGCAGTTCTTC.

This clonotype was observed a handful of times. The chain couples TRBV5-1 to TRBJ2-6, with D unresolved. In germline, CDR1 is SGHRS, CDR2 YFSETQ. V lost 0 bases to trimming and J lost 2 bases, with 3 bases between them. The CDR3 loop spans 14 amino acids. The CDR3 sequence is CASSLVPGANVLTF. The CDR3 bases are TGCGCCAGCAGCTTGGTCCCTGGGGCCAACGTCCTGACTTTC.

The sample holds many counts of this clonotype. V gene TRBV7-2 combines with J gene TRBJ2-5; D is unresolved. The CDR3 is made up of 12 amino acids. From germline, CDR1 is SGHTA and CDR2 FQGNSA. Between the trimmed V and J ends, which lost 6 bases and 5 bases, there was a span of 10 bases. The chain's CDR3 is CASSLYGETQYF. CDR3 coding DNA: TGTGCCAGCAGTCTCTACGGGGAGACCCAGTACTTC.